The 20 T cell receptor beta chains reported below all come from one sample, sequenced in a study of long-term antiretroviral therapy in people with HIV. An immunoSEQ assay, version v3.0, was performed at survey level. Profiled with immunoSEQ multiplex PCR; TCRdb holds only in-frame clones, not every one. Counted here are about 16,000 clones, 85% to 90% occurring once; the ten biggest clones make up around 13%. The source was unsorted PBMCs, collected 0.7 years before starting antiretroviral therapy. The receptors here all came from a man aged 50 to 59 with HIV.

The chain recombines TRBV15 with TRBJ2-1; a weak D match, TRBD1 (6 bases). The V end lost 9 bases, the J end lost 6 bases, and 21 bases lay between the germline ends. This CDR3 region has 15 residues. Germline CDR1 is LNHNV and CDR2 is YYDKDF (reference sequence). CDR3 coding DNA: TGTGCCACGTCCCCGAGGGACATTACCAGCAATGAGCAGTTCTTC. It is translated as CATSPRDITSNEQFF. The full variable domain, completed using reference TRBV15 and TRBJ2-1, is DAMVIQNPRYQVTQFGKPVTLSCSQTLNHNVMYWYQQKSSQAPKLLFHYYDKDFNNEADTPDNFQSRRPNTSFCFLDIRSPGLGDTAMYLCATSPRDITSNEQFFGPGTRLTVL.

This clone has just one count. The chain has TRBV5-4 and TRBJ2-1; the match to TRBD2 covers 10 bases. Germline CDR1 and CDR2: SGHNT and YYREEE (reference sequence). V lost 3 bases, J lost 6 bases, and 15 bases stayed unmatched. CDR3 size: 18 residues. CDR3 in DNA: TGTGCCAGCAGCTGGGGAGGACTAGCGGCAGGGATGGGCAATGAGCAGTTCTTC. It translates to CASSWGGLAAGMGNEQFF.

The chain uses TRBV6-1 and TRBJ1-2; 8 bases fit TRBD1. After removal of 4 bases from V and 8 bases from J, the junction contained 12 bases not matched to a gene. Germline V gives CDR1 MNHNS, CDR2 SASEGT. The CDR3 runs to 15 residues. The CDR3 DNA sequence: TGTGCCAGCAGTGGAACACGGCAGGGGGCGAGGGGCTACACCTTC. Its protein product is CASSGTRQGARGYTF.

The CDR3 sequence is CASSLFSGGLTGDTQYF. The CDR3 coding sequence is TGCGCCAGCAGCTTGTTTTCCGGGGGCCTCACCGGCGATACGCAGTATTTT. The rearrangement links TRBV5-1 to TRBJ2-3; D may be TRBD1 or TRBD2 (6 bases each). Trimming cost V 1 base and J 6 bases, with 21 bases left between them. The CDR3 totals 17 residues. From germline, CDR1 is SGHRS and CDR2 YFSETQ.

V gene TRBV5-1 combines with J gene TRBJ2-7; maybe TRBD2 (5 bases). The CDR3 is 16 amino acids. Germline CDR1 is SGHRS and CDR2 is YFSETQ. V was cut by 0 bases and J by 2 bases, with 15 bases left in between. Here the CDR3 DNA reads TGCGCCAGCAGCTTGGCCCAGGACTCCGGGGCCTACGAGCAGTACTTC. Protein product: CASSLAQDSGAYEQYF. Based on the CDR3 plus reference TRBV5-1 and TRBJ2-7, the full variable domain is KAGVTQTPRYLIKTRGQQVTLSCSPISGHRSVSWYQQTPGQGLQFLFEYFSETQRNKGNFPGRFSGRQFSNSRSEMNVSTLELGDSALYLCASSLAQDSGAYEQYFGPGTRLTVT.

The V gene is TRBV5-6, the J gene TRBJ1-6; 10 bases align to TRBD1. The junction had 12 bases not matched to a gene; V was cut back by 2 bases and J by 10 bases. The germline CDR1 and CDR2 sequences are SGHDT and YYEEEE. This CDR3 contains 17 residues. DNA of the CDR3: TGTGCCAGCAGCTTATTAGGGGCGACAGGGGGCGAGTCACCCCTCCACTTT. This sequence encodes CASSLLGATGGESPLHF.

This rearrangement joins TRBV18 to TRBJ2-7, with 10 positions matching TRBD2. V was pared by 4 bases and J by 2 bases, with 5 bases of the junction left unmatched. The CDR3 spans 15 residues. Germline V lookup: CDR1 KGHSH, CDR2 LQKENI. CDR3 protein: CASSLGLAATYEQYF. Here the CDR3 DNA reads TGTGCCAGCTCACTCGGACTAGCGGCAACCTACGAGCAGTACTTC.

The sample holds a few counts of this clone. The genes are TRBV6-1 and TRBJ1-5; D unresolved. Germline lookup yields CDR1 MNHNS and CDR2 SASEGT. This CDR3 is 12 amino acids long. Trimming cost V 2 bases and J 8 bases, with 7 bases left between them. CDR3 in DNA: TGTGCCAGCAGTGAAATATTGGAGCCCCAGCATTTT. Amino acids: CASSEILEPQHF.

The V call is TRBV9, the J call TRBJ2-7, with D possibly being TRBD1 (5 bases). Trimming left V 4 bases short and J 5 bases short, with 19 bases between. This CDR3 has 15 residues. Germline CDR1 reads SGDLS; CDR2 reads YYNGEE. CDR3 DNA: TGTGCCAGCAGCCCCAGGCAGGGAACTTTCGACGAGCAGTACTTC. Protein product: CASSPRQGTFDEQYF.

This clone has a single count. The gene calls are TRBV5-1 and TRBJ2-7; 8 positions match TRBD1. The trim removed 4 bases at V and 4 bases at J, leaving 13 bases unmatched. CDR1 and CDR2 from the germline V gene are SGHRS and YFSETQ. The CDR3 runs 16 residues. The CDR3 is CASSIPRTGTSYEQYF. CDR3 in DNA: TGCGCCAGCAGCATACCGCGGACAGGGACGTCGTACGAGCAGTACTTC.

This sequence joins TRBV15 and TRBJ2-5, with TRBD2 matching 7 bases. The length of the CDR3 is 15 residues. With 0 bases clipped from V and 4 bases from J, the junction kept 5 bases outside the gene matches. CDR1 and CDR2 from the germline V gene are LNHNV and YYDKDF (reference sequence). The CDR3 loop reads CATSRDTGRAETQYF. Written as DNA, the CDR3 is TGTGCCACCAGCAGAGATACGGGGAGGGCAGAGACCCAGTACTTC.

This clone was counted once. CDR3 region: CASAPTASTDTQYF. The CDR3 DNA reads TGTGCCAGTGCTCCGACGGCTAGCACAGATACGCAGTATTTT. V and J are TRBV19 and TRBJ2-3; D remains ambiguous. The CDR3 runs 14 residues. The germline V gene has CDR1 LNHDA and CDR2 SQIVND (reference sequence). V lost 8 bases to trimming and J lost 0 bases, with 12 bases between them.

The chain carries TRBV6-6 and TRBJ2-1; 8 bases fit TRBD2. The CDR3 extends over 15 amino acids. The germline V gene has CDR1 MNHNY and CDR2 SVGAGI (reference sequence). Trimming took 8 bases from V and 0 from J; bases not matched to a gene: 6. The DNA for the CDR3 is TGTGCCAGCCGGTTAGCGGGAAGCTCCTACAATGAGCAGTTCTTC. It translates to CASRLAGSSYNEQFF.

This chain joins TRBV2 and TRBJ2-3; 7 bases are shared with TRBD1. The CDR3 spans 18 residues. CDR1 and CDR2 from the germline V gene are SNHLY and FYNNEI. Trimming took 6 bases from V and 2 from J; bases not matched to a gene: 17. CDR3 loop: CASSDRDSGFDNTDTQYF. CDR3 nucleotide sequence: TGTGCCAGCAGCGACAGGGATTCGGGGTTTGACAACACAGATACGCAGTATTTT. Using reference TRBV2 and TRBJ2-3 for the parts outside the CDR3, the full variable domain is EPEVTQTPSHQVTQMGQEVILRCVPISNHLYFYWYRQILGQKVEFLVSFYNNEISEKSEIFDDQFSVERPDGSNFTLKIRSTKLEDSAMYFCASSDRDSGFDNTDTQYFGPGTRLTVL.

This chain links TRBV6-5 with TRBJ2-2; a weak D match, TRBD1 (6 bases). The germline gives CDR1 MNHEY, CDR2 SVGAGI. The CDR3 extends over 14 amino acids. V lost 1 base to trimming and J lost 4 bases, with 7 bases between them. The CDR3 nucleotides read TGTGCCAGCAGTTACTGGACAGCCACCGGGGAGCTGTTTTTT. This encodes CASSYWTATGELFF.

The V call is TRBV27, the J call TRBJ2-5, with D possibly matching TRBD2 (5 bases). The V and J ends lost 6 bases and 5 bases respectively, with 19 bases between them. CDR3 size: 15 residues. CDR1 is MNHEY, CDR2 SMNVEV, per germline (reference sequence). CDR3 protein: CASSYVATQWETQYF. DNA for the CDR3: TGTGCCAGCAGCTACGTAGCGACACAATGGGAGACCCAGTACTTC.

The chain couples TRBV6-1 to TRBJ2-1; the match to TRBD2 covers 14 bases. This CDR3 contains 15 residues. V shed 6 bases and J 10 bases; nucleotides not matched to a gene: 8. Germline CDR1 and CDR2: MNHNS and SASEGT. The CDR3 coding sequence is TGTGCCAGCAGCTTTGGACTAGCGGGAGGTGACGAGCAGTTCTTC. Amino acids: CASSFGLAGGDEQFF.

Written as DNA, the CDR3 is TGTGCCAGCAGCTTAGGACAGCGAATCTCTGGAAACACCATATATTTT. Encoded protein: CASSLGQRISGNTIYF. The V and J genes are TRBV13 and TRBJ1-3; D ambiguous. In germline, CDR1 is PRHDT, CDR2 FYEKMQ (reference sequence). V gave up 0 bases and J gave up 0 bases, with 9 bases separating them. The CDR3 loop spans 16 amino acids.

The chain joins TRBV5-1 to TRBJ1-1, with a tentative D call TRBD1 (5 bases). The CDR3 length is 14 residues. Germline V lookup: CDR1 SGHRS, CDR2 YFSETQ. The V gene lost 1 base and the J gene lost 1 base, with 8 bases spanning the gap. The chain's CDR3 is CASSLQGANTEAFF. The CDR3 DNA sequence: TGCGCCAGCAGCTTGCAGGGCGCGAACACTGAAGCTTTCTTT.

The chain joins TRBV5-4 to TRBJ2-1; 7 nucleotides match TRBD1. The germline V gene encodes CDR1 SGHNT and CDR2 YYREEE (reference sequence). Trimming at V came to 3 bases and at J to 8 bases, leaving 5 bases not matched to a gene. The CDR3 contains 13 residues. The CDR3 sequence is CASSSRTGHEQFF. In DNA, the CDR3 is TGTGCCAGCAGCTCCCGGACAGGTCATGAGCAGTTCTTC.